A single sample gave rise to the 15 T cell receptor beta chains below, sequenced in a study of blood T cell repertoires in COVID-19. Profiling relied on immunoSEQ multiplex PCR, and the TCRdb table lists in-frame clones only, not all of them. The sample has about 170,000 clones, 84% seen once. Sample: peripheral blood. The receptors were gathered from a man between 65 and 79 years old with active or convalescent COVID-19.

The CDR3: CASVNGNTEAFF. As DNA, the CDR3 is TGTGCCAGCGTCAACGGGAACACTGAAGCTTTCTTT. J is TRBJ1-1 and V is TRBV6-5; D call uncertain. The CDR3 length is 12 residues. Per germline, CDR1 MNHEY and CDR2 SVGAGI. Trimming removed 8 bases from V and 1 base from J, with 8 bases in between.

The CDR3 is CASSLRTGSENIQYF. DNA of the CDR3: TGTGCCAGCAGTCTCCGCACGGGGAGCGAAAACATTCAGTACTTC. This sequence joins TRBV6-2 or TRBV6-3 and TRBJ2-4, with D maybe TRBD2 (5 bases). Trimming stripped 5 bases from V and 5 bases from J, with 16 bases between. The CDR3 extends over 15 amino acids. Germline assignment: CDR1 MNHEY and CDR2 SVGEGT.

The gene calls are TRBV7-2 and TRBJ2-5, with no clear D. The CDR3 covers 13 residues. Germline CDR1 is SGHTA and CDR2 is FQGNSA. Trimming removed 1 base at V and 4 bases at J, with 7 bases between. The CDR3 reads CASSLVLVETQYF. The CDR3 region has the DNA TGTGCCAGCAGCTTAGTACTTGTAGAGACCCAGTACTTC.

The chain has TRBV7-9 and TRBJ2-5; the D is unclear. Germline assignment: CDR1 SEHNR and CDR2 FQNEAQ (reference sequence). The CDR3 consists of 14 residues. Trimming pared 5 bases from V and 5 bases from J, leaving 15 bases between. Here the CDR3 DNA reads TGTGCCAGCAGCCCCGAGAGGCAGTGGGAGACCCAGTACTTC. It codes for CASSPERQWETQYF.

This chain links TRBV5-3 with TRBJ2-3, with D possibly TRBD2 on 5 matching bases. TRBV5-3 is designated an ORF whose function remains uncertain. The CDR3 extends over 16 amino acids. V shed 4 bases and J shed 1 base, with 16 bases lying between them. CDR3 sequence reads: CARSQAGPGGTDTQYF. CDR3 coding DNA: TGTGCCAGAAGCCAGGCGGGTCCTGGGGGCACAGATACGCAGTATTTT.

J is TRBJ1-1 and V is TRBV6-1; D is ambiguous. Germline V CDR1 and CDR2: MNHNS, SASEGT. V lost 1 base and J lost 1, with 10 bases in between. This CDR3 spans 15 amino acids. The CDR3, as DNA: TGTGCCAGCAGTGAAGTCCTCCGGGGGAACACTGAAGCTTTCTTT. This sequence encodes CASSEVLRGNTEAFF.

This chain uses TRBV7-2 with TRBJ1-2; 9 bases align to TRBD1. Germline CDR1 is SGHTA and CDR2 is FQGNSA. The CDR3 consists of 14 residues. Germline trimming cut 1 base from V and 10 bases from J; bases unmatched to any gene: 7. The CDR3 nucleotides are TGTGCCAGCAGCTTAGTGAGGGACAGGGTGAACTACACCTTC. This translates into CASSLVRDRVNYTF.

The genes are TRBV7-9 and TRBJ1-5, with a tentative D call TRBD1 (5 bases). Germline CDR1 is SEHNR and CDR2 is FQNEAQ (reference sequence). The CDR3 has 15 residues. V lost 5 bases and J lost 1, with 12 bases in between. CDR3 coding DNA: TGTGCCAGCAGCCCCACCGGGGGAAGCAATCAGCCCCAGCATTTT. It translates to CASSPTGGSNQPQHF.

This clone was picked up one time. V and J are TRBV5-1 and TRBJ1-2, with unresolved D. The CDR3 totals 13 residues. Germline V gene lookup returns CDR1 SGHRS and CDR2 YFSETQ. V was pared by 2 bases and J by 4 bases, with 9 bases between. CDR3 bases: TGCGCCAGCAGCTTTGGGCCGAGCTATGGCTACACCTTC. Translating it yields CASSFGPSYGYTF.

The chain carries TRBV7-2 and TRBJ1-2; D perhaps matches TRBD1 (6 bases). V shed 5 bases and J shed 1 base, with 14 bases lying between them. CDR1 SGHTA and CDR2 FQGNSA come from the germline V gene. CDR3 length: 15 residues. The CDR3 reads CASSAGAGHNYGYTF. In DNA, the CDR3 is TGTGCCAGCAGCGCAGGGGCAGGGCATAACTATGGCTACACCTTC.

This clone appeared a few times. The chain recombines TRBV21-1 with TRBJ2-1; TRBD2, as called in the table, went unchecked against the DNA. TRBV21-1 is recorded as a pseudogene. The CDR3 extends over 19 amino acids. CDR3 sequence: CASSNHQREGVRSYNEQFF. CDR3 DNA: TGTGCCAGCAGCAATCATCAGCGGGAGGGCGTCCGCTCCTACAATGAGCAGTTCTTC.

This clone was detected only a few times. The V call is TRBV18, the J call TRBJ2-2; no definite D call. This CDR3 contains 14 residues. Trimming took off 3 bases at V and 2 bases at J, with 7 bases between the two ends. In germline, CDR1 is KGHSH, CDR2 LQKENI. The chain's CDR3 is CASSPSTNTGELFF. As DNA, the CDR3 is TGTGCCAGCTCACCGTCGACTAACACCGGGGAGCTGTTTTTT. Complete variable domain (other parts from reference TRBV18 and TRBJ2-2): NAGVMQNPRHLVRRRGQEARLRCSPMKGHSHVYWYRQLPEEGLKFMVYLQKENIIDESGMPKERFSAEFPKEGPSILRIQQVVRGDSAAYFCASSPSTNTGELFFGEGSRLTVL.

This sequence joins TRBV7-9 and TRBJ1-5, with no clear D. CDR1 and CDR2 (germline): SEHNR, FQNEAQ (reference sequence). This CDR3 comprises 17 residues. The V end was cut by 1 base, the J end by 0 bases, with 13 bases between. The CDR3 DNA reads TGTGCCAGCAGCTTAGGGGCAGGTGGATATAGCAATCAGCCCCAGCATTTT. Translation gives CASSLGAGGYSNQPQHF.

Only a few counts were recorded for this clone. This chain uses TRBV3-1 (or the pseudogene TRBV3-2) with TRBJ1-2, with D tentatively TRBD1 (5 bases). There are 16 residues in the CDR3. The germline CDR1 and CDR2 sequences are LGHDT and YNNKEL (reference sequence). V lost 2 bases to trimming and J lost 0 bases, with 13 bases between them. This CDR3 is CASSQWGGGTNYGYTF. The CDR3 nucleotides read TGTGCCAGCAGCCAATGGGGCGGGGGAACTAACTATGGCTACACCTTC.

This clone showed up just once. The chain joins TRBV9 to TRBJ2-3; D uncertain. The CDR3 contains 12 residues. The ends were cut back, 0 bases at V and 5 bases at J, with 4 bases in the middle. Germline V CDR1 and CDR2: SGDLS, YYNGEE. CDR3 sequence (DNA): TGTGCCAGCAGCGTAGTTAAAGATACGCAGTATTTT. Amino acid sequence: CASSVVKDTQYF.